This T cell receptor beta chain was captured in a study of blood T cell repertoires in COVID-19. Deletions cut 2 bases from V and 1 base from J, with 16 bases between. This CDR3 contains 17 residues. Germline V gene data show CDR1 as MNHNS and CDR2 as SASEGT. Methods used by the authors: Cell counts per sample came from amplifying reference gene primers. TCRdb keeps only in-frame clones here, not all; method: immunoSEQ multiplex PCR. For V, J and clone size, that table is used; D and trimming come from the DNA. The sample records around 190,000 clones, 65% to 90% being singletons. Sequenced material: peripheral blood. This receptor was identified in a man aged 45-65 years with active or convalescent COVID-19. This sequence joins TRBV6-1 and TRBJ2-3; D is possibly TRBD2 (6 bases). The CDR3: CASSEWAEGWGTDTQYF. The CDR3 DNA is TGTGCCAGCAGTGAATGGGCGGAGGGTTGGGGCACAGATACGCAGTATTTT.